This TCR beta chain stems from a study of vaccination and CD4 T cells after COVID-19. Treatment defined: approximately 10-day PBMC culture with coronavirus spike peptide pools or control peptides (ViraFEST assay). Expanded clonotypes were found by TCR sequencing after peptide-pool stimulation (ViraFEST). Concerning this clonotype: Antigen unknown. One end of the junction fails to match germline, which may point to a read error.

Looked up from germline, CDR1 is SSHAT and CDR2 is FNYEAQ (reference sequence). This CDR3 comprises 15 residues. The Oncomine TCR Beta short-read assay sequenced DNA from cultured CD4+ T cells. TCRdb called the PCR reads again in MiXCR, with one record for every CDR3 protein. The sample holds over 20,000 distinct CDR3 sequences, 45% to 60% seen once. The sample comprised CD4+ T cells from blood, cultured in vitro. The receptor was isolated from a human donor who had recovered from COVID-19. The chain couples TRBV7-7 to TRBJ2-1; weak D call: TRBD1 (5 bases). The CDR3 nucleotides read TGTGCTAGCAGCCCCGTAGGGGCGTCCAGCTACGGGCAGTTCTTC. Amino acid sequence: CASSPVGASSYGQFF.